The 20 T cell receptor beta chains presented below share a single source sample, sequenced in a study of shared clonotypes between healthy human individuals. Sequenced by immunoSEQ multiplex PCR; TCRdb stores in-frame clones only, minus some. The profile shows millions of clones, approximately 94% of them singletons. Sequencing was done on a sample of naive CD4+ T cells sorted from blood. Sample subset: CD45RA+ positively selected. These receptors were obtained from a man between 18 and 29 years old in good health.

Points on this clone: Other DNA sequences in this specimen translate into the identical CDR3. The CDR3, as DNA: TGTGCCAGCAGCTTTTCTAGCGGGGGGGGCACAGATACGCAGTATTTT. It yields the protein CASSFSSGGGTDTQYF. The chain employs TRBV7-2 and TRBJ2-3, with 12 bases lining up with TRBD2. J lost 1 base, V lost 3 bases, and 2 bases had no gene match. The CDR3 extends over 16 amino acids. Germline V CDR1 and CDR2: SGHTA, FQGNSA.

Concerning this clone itself: A much larger clone differs from this one at a single base, so this may be a read error. The same CDR3 arises from other DNA sequences in this sample as well. The chain combines TRBV11-3 with TRBJ2-2, with D unresolved. The CDR3 consists of 12 residues. V shed 5 bases and J shed 3 bases, with 4 bases lying between them. The germline CDR1 and CDR2 sequences are SGHNT and YENEEA. In DNA, the CDR3 is TGTGCCAGCAGCCTGGACACCGGGGAGCTGTTTTTT. Its protein product is CASSLDTGELFF.

This sequence joins TRBV2 and TRBJ1-1; weak D call: TRBD1 (5 bases). Per germline, CDR1 SNHLY and CDR2 FYNNEI. This CDR3 has 13 amino acids. V lost 6 bases and J lost 5, with 13 bases in between. CDR3 region: CASREAGKTEAFF. Here the CDR3 DNA reads TGTGCCAGCAGGGAGGCAGGGAAAACTGAAGCTTTCTTT. Full variable domain (remainder filled in from reference TRBV2 and TRBJ1-1): EPEVTQTPSHQVTQMGQEVILRCVPISNHLYFYWYRQILGQKVEFLVSFYNNEISEKSEIFDDQFSVERPDGSNFTLKIRSTKLEDSAMYFCASREAGKTEAFFGQGTRLTVV.

The chain employs TRBV18 and TRBJ2-6, with D unclear. The CDR3 length is 16 residues. V was shortened by 6 bases and J by 0 bases, with 12 bases between the two germline ends. CDR1 is KGHSH, CDR2 LQKENI, per germline. DNA of the CDR3: TGTGCCAGCTCTCCGGCGCAGGCCTCTGGGGCCAACGTCCTGACTTTC. This sequence encodes CASSPAQASGANVLTF.

The chain links TRBV10-3 to TRBJ2-6, with no clear D. There are 15 residues in the CDR3. Trimming shortened V by 7 bases and J by 0 bases, and 10 bases separated the two germline ends. In germline, CDR1 is ENHRY, CDR2 SYGVKD. This CDR3 is CAINFSNSGANVLTF. The CDR3 nucleotides read TGTGCCATCAACTTCTCCAACTCTGGGGCCAACGTCCTGACTTTC.

The chain carries TRBV29-1 and TRBJ2-3; TRBD1 agrees at 8 bases. V dropped 7 bases and J dropped 6; count of bases not matched to a gene: 9. The germline V gene encodes CDR1 SQVTM and CDR2 ANQGSEA. The length of the CDR3 is 13 residues. CDR3 coding DNA: TGCAGCGGGGGACAGGTCCTAAAGGATACGCAGTATTTT. It encodes CSGGQVLKDTQYF.

The rearrangement links TRBV4-1 to TRBJ1-4; weak D call: TRBD1 (6 bases). Per germline, CDR1 MGHRA and CDR2 YSYEKL. V gave up 3 bases and J gave up 0 bases, with 14 bases separating them. The CDR3 consists of 17 residues. CDR3 DNA sequence: TGCGCCAGCAGCCAGACAGGTACGGATGCAACTAATGAAAAACTGTTTTTT. It yields the protein CASSQTGTDATNEKLFF.

The rearrangement uses TRBV19 and TRBJ1-1; unclear D gene. V lost 6 bases to trimming and J lost 7 bases, with 15 bases between them. The length of the CDR3 is 13 residues. The V gene's germline CDR1 is LNHDA and CDR2 SQIVND (reference sequence). DNA for the CDR3: TGTGCCAGTAGGACCTTGATAGGTGGTGAAGCTTTCTTT. Amino acids: CASRTLIGGEAFF.

The CDR3: CASSIARVSNQPQHF. DNA for the CDR3: TGTGCCAGTAGTATAGCCAGGGTTAGCAATCAGCCCCAGCATTTT. This chain connects TRBV19 to TRBJ1-5; a weak D match, TRBD1 (5 bases). V lost 1 base, J lost 0 bases, and 7 bases lay in between. This CDR3 is 15 amino acids long. Germline V gene data show CDR1 as LNHDA and CDR2 as SQIVND (reference sequence).

Notes on this clone: This specimen includes other DNA sequences encoding the same CDR3. This chain's CDR3 is CATSRDPGAGNTIYF. The CDR3 region has the DNA TGTGCCACCAGCAGAGATCCAGGGGCTGGAAACACCATATATTTT. This sequence joins TRBV15 and TRBJ1-3, with D perhaps matching TRBD1 (6 bases). Deletions cut 0 bases from V and 2 bases from J, with 8 bases between. CDR3 length: 15 amino acids. Per the germline V gene, CDR1 is LNHNV and CDR2 is YYDKDF (reference sequence).

The CDR3 here is CASSRMGDTIYF. The CDR3 DNA is TGTGCCAGCTCACGTATGGGGGACACCATATATTTT. This chain links TRBV18 with TRBJ1-3; D perhaps matches TRBD1 (5 bases). Germline V gives CDR1 KGHSH, CDR2 LQKENI. V was clipped by 4 bases and J by 8 bases, with 9 bases between them. The length of the CDR3 is 12 residues.

This chain joins TRBV7-2 and TRBJ1-4, with 10 bases identical to TRBD1. This CDR3 comprises 15 residues. Per the germline V gene, CDR1 is SGHTA and CDR2 is FQGNSA. The V and J ends lost 5 bases and 5 bases, in that order; junction bases with no gene match: 5. For the CDR3, the DNA is TGTGCCAGCAGCCCCCGGACAGGGGGAAATGAAAAACTGTTTTTT. Its protein is CASSPRTGGNEKLFF.

Worth noting for this clone: Other DNA sequences from this sample encode an identical CDR3 as well. The chain carries TRBV29-1 and TRBJ2-7, with a weak D call TRBD2 (6 bases). Trimming took 4 bases from V and 2 from J, leaving 9 bases between them. Looked up from germline, CDR1 is SQVTM and CDR2 is ANQGSEA. The CDR3 spans 12 residues. The CDR3 is CSVVGGTYEQYF. The DNA of the CDR3 is TGCAGCGTTGTCGGGGGAACCTACGAGCAGTACTTC.

J is TRBJ2-1 and V is TRBV27; D may be TRBD2 (6 bases). This CDR3 contains 15 residues. The V gene's germline CDR1 is MNHEY and CDR2 SMNVEV (reference sequence). Trimming took off 7 bases at V and 0 bases at J, with 13 bases between the two ends. The CDR3 bases are TGTGCCAGCACCATCACCGGGGGCTCCTACAATGAGCAGTTCTTC. Amino acid sequence: CASTITGGSYNEQFF.

The chain combines TRBV11-2 with TRBJ2-7, with 10 bases fitting TRBD2. Germline CDR1 SGHAT, CDR2 FQNNGV. Losses at the gene ends were 0 bases for V and 3 bases for J; bases not matched to a gene: 8. The CDR3 length is 17 residues. The CDR3 DNA reads TGTGCCAGCAGCTTAGATCCCAGCGGGAGGGCCCGCTACGAGCAGTACTTC. It specifies CASSLDPSGRARYEQYF.

This rearrangement joins TRBV18 to TRBJ1-1; D unresolved. The V end lost 2 bases, the J end lost 2 bases, and 12 bases lay between the germline ends. The CDR3 consists of 15 residues. Germline-derived CDR1 and CDR2 are KGHSH and LQKENI. The CDR3 sequence is CASSPVGKGNTEAFF. The CDR3 nucleotides read TGTGCCAGCTCACCAGTGGGCAAAGGAAACACTGAAGCTTTCTTT.

The V call is TRBV18, the J call TRBJ1-1; D possibly corresponds to TRBD1 (5 bases). V lost 5 bases to trimming and J lost 1 base, with 11 bases between them. This CDR3 is 14 amino acids long. Germline-derived CDR1 and CDR2 are KGHSH and LQKENI. CDR3 amino acids: CASSGTDGNTEAFF. DNA of the CDR3: TGTGCCAGCTCAGGGACCGACGGGAACACTGAAGCTTTCTTT.

About this clone itself: Other DNA sequences in this sample translate to the same CDR3. In DNA form, the CDR3 reads TGTGCCAGCAGTTACTCGAGAGTCACTGAAGCTTTCTTT. It encodes CASSYSRVTEAFF. The chain employs TRBV6-5 and TRBJ1-1, with unresolved D. The CDR3 contains 13 residues. Germline assignment: CDR1 MNHEY and CDR2 SVGAGI. The V gene lost 0 bases and the J gene lost 4 bases, with 6 bases spanning the gap.

The chain is built from TRBV7-2 and TRBJ1-3, with TRBD1 as a possible D gene (5 bases). The V gene's germline CDR1 is SGHTA and CDR2 FQGNSA. The CDR3 runs 14 residues. V lost 6 bases to trimming and J lost 0 bases, with 9 bases between them. The CDR3: CASRQTASGNTIYF. The CDR3 DNA reads TGTGCCAGCAGACAGACAGCCTCTGGAAACACCATATATTTT.

V is TRBV10-3 and J is TRBJ2-7; 10 nucleotides agree with TRBD1. In germline, CDR1 is ENHRY, CDR2 SYGVKD. The junction had 7 bases not matched to a gene; V was cut back by 5 bases and J by 6 bases. The CDR3 covers 14 residues. The DNA of the CDR3 is TGTGCCATCAGTAAGACAGGGGGCGAGAGCGAGCAGTACTTC. Translation gives CAISKTGGESEQYF.